This TCR beta chain was sequenced in a study of blood T cells in healthy people across ages. Next came a second PCR, run for about 6 to 12 cycles, which used a sample-barcoded 5' primer along with a J-beta primer mix. Template switching added a 12-random-nucleotide identifier to every cDNA molecule. TCRdb re-called the 5' RACE reads through MiXCR, storing one row per CDR3 protein. The data show roughly 1,500,000 distinct CDR3 sequences, with about 31% seen just once and roughly 12% held by the top ten. In this sample, this clonotype turned up a few times. Its antigen is still unknown. CDR3 length: 14 residues. Germline trimming cut 3 bases from V and 5 bases from J; bases unmatched to any gene: 5. Germline CDR1 MGHRA, CDR2 YSYEKL. Study findings and constraints: Compared with aged donors, long-lived donors showed fewer expanded clones, suggesting selection. Estimated diversity that came from one million T cells was considered an underestimate.

The source of this sequence is a woman aged 25 to 39 in good health. Specimen: blood. This chain uses TRBV4-1 with TRBJ1-1, with TRBD1 matching 8 bases. CDR3 sequence (DNA): TGCGCCAGCAGCCACCCGGGACAGGCAACTGAAGCTTTCTTT. Translating it yields CASSHPGQATEAFF.